This is a list of T cell receptor beta chains from one sample in a study of blood T cell repertoires in COVID-19. Profiling relied on immunoSEQ multiplex PCR, and the TCRdb table lists in-frame clones only, not all of them. The sample yields hundreds of thousands of clones, approximately 82% seen once. The sample comprised peripheral blood. These receptors were taken from a woman between 45 and 65 years old with acute or convalescent COVID-19. Each CDR3 is given without its conserved first and last residue. Each record gives: CDR3 protein, D gene, J gene, V gene. The D gene is left open where the match is weak.

CDR3 protein: ASSAPGEGSYNEQF
D gene: .
J gene: TRBJ2-1
V gene: TRBV28

CDR3 protein: ASSQGLGSDTQY
D gene: .
J gene: TRBJ2-3
V gene: TRBV4-1

CDR3 protein: ASSPRTGVGTGELF
D gene: TRBD1
J gene: TRBJ2-2
V gene: TRBV19

CDR3 protein: ASSHRRAPLREEGRGTDTQY
D gene: TRBD2
J gene: TRBJ2-3
V gene: TRBV19

CDR3 protein: SATKTGEQF
D gene: .
J gene: TRBJ2-1
V gene: TRBV20-1

CDR3 protein: ASCGRDVSPLH
D gene: .
J gene: TRBJ1-6
V gene: TRBV12-3/TRBV12-4

CDR3 protein: ASSARFIDTGELF
D gene: .
J gene: TRBJ2-2
V gene: TRBV5-1

CDR3 protein: ASSQELAVSSYNEQF
D gene: TRBD2
J gene: TRBJ2-1
V gene: TRBV3-1/TRBV3-2

CDR3 protein: ASSPGLAQETQY
D gene: TRBD2
J gene: TRBJ2-5
V gene: TRBV18

CDR3 protein: ATSDLAGTNTGELF
D gene: TRBD2
J gene: TRBJ2-2
V gene: TRBV24-1

CDR3 protein: ASSFRTRAGAQH
D gene: .
J gene: TRBJ1-5
V gene: TRBV28

CDR3 protein: ASSQVGTTYNEQF
D gene: TRBD2
J gene: TRBJ2-1
V gene: TRBV3-1/TRBV3-2

CDR3 protein: ASSPGQGVPPDTQY
D gene: TRBD1
J gene: TRBJ2-3
V gene: TRBV7-6

CDR3 protein: ASSPRAGREGADTQY
D gene: TRBD2
J gene: TRBJ2-3
V gene: TRBV7-2

CDR3 protein: ASSQAGLAGIGEQY
D gene: TRBD2
J gene: TRBJ2-7
V gene: TRBV4-1

CDR3 protein: ASSFTSGTNEQF
D gene: TRBD2
J gene: TRBJ2-1
V gene: TRBV5-1

CDR3 protein: ASSEGGGNEQF
D gene: .
J gene: TRBJ2-1
V gene: TRBV7-6

CDR3 protein: ATRGFKEKLF
D gene: .
J gene: TRBJ1-4
V gene: TRBV11-2

CDR3 protein: ASSRPQGGAGELF
D gene: .
J gene: TRBJ2-2
V gene: TRBV19

CDR3 protein: ASSPLGKRNTGELF
D gene: .
J gene: TRBJ2-2
V gene: TRBV18

CDR3 protein: ASSLVGQGGSPLH
D gene: .
J gene: TRBJ1-6
V gene: TRBV7-8

CDR3 protein: ASSPLAGGGGGYT
D gene: .
J gene: TRBJ1-2
V gene: TRBV3-1/TRBV3-2

CDR3 protein: ASSFRLAGEADTQY
D gene: TRBD2
J gene: TRBJ2-3
V gene: TRBV11-2

CDR3 protein: ASSLRYPLYEQY
D gene: .
J gene: TRBJ2-7
V gene: TRBV27

CDR3 protein: ASSLSVGNTEAF
D gene: .
J gene: TRBJ1-1
V gene: TRBV5-1

CDR3 protein: ASTLMFGSYNEQF
D gene: .
J gene: TRBJ2-1
V gene: TRBV11-2

CDR3 protein: ASFRDFYGYT
D gene: .
J gene: TRBJ1-2
V gene: TRBV6-5

CDR3 protein: ASSQEDLPSYNEQF
D gene: .
J gene: TRBJ2-1
V gene: TRBV4-2

CDR3 protein: ASSPGLSYEQY
D gene: .
J gene: TRBJ2-7
V gene: TRBV5-4

CDR3 protein: ASSEDRGHREQY
D gene: TRBD1
J gene: TRBJ2-7
V gene: TRBV25-1

CDR3 protein: ASSWDRNTGELF
D gene: TRBD1
J gene: TRBJ2-2
V gene: TRBV27

CDR3 protein: ASGRGGPLH
D gene: .
J gene: TRBJ1-6
V gene: TRBV27

CDR3 protein: ASSFPGLASYEQY
D gene: .
J gene: TRBJ2-7
V gene: TRBV28

CDR3 protein: ASSQGQGKDIQY
D gene: TRBD1
J gene: TRBJ2-4
V gene: TRBV5-6

CDR3 protein: SVSPRTDTQY
D gene: .
J gene: TRBJ2-3
V gene: TRBV29-1

CDR3 protein: ASSLSRLEGESIQY
D gene: .
J gene: TRBJ2-4
V gene: TRBV5-1

CDR3 protein: ASSPLVANYGYT
D gene: .
J gene: TRBJ1-2
V gene: TRBV9

CDR3 protein: ASSLEGGAANEKLF
D gene: .
J gene: TRBJ1-4
V gene: TRBV3-1/TRBV3-2

CDR3 protein: ASSLRQGRTGELF
D gene: .
J gene: TRBJ2-2
V gene: TRBV13

CDR3 protein: ASSDPRGTADSKYEQY
D gene: .
J gene: TRBJ2-7
V gene: TRBV2

CDR3 protein: ASSPKQGATYGYT
D gene: TRBD1
J gene: TRBJ1-2
V gene: TRBV19

CDR3 protein: ASSLAGGNQPQH
D gene: .
J gene: TRBJ1-5
V gene: TRBV5-1

CDR3 protein: ASSPSGPLELYEQY
D gene: .
J gene: TRBJ2-7
V gene: TRBV14

CDR3 protein: ASSPWGEDSSGNTIY
D gene: .
J gene: TRBJ1-3
V gene: TRBV18

CDR3 protein: ASSKPRKAGTVNTEAF
D gene: .
J gene: TRBJ1-1
V gene: TRBV21-1

CDR3 protein: ASSRADSSYNEQF
D gene: .
J gene: TRBJ2-1
V gene: TRBV5-5

CDR3 protein: AGSLGPGNQPQH
D gene: .
J gene: TRBJ1-5
V gene: TRBV28

CDR3 protein: ASGKTGSRNTIY
D gene: .
J gene: TRBJ1-3
V gene: TRBV12-5

CDR3 protein: ASNPNTDTQY
D gene: .
J gene: TRBJ2-3
V gene: TRBV23-1

CDR3 protein: ATSDPLAGENQETQY
D gene: TRBD2
J gene: TRBJ2-5
V gene: TRBV24-1

CDR3 protein: ASSFQGPLGYT
D gene: .
J gene: TRBJ1-2
V gene: TRBV7-8

CDR3 protein: ASSARQGTFANTGELF
D gene: TRBD1
J gene: TRBJ2-2
V gene: TRBV19

CDR3 protein: ASSLDGAGSYEQY
D gene: TRBD2
J gene: TRBJ2-7
V gene: TRBV5-1

CDR3 protein: ASSSSRIEQF
D gene: .
J gene: TRBJ2-1
V gene: TRBV7-2

CDR3 protein: ASSFSGRETQY
D gene: TRBD2
J gene: TRBJ2-5
V gene: TRBV5-8

CDR3 protein: ASSLFQGLNTEAF
D gene: .
J gene: TRBJ1-1
V gene: TRBV5-1

CDR3 protein: ASSWGLGASTDTQY
D gene: .
J gene: TRBJ2-3
V gene: TRBV5-4